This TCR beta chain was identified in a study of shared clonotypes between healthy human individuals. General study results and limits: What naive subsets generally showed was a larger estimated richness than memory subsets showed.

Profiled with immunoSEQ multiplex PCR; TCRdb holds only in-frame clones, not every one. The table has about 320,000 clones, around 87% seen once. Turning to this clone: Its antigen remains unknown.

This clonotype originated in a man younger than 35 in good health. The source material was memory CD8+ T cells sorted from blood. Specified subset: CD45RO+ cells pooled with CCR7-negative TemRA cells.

CDR3 DNA sequence: TGTGCCAGTAGTATAGGGGGCAGGGAGCAGTTCTTC. It yields the protein CASSIGGREQFF. The chain is built from TRBV19 and TRBJ2-1; TRBD1 is a possible D gene (5 bases). Trimming took off 1 base at V and 10 bases at J, with 8 bases between the two ends. Germline CDR1 LNHDA, CDR2 SQIVND (reference sequence). The CDR3 has 12 residues.